Below are 15 T cell receptor beta chains sequenced from a single sample in a study of shared clonotypes between healthy human individuals. Data came from immunoSEQ multiplex PCR; TCRdb stores just in-frame clones and leaves some out. The sample yields about 2.2 million clones, around 93% seen once. The naive CD8 subset, CD45RO-negative cells positively selected for CCR7, excluded terminally differentiated effector memory CD45RA+ cells. Specimen: naive CD8+ T cells from PBMCs. These TCRs come from a man aged 18 to 35 in good health. Some clones in this sample may be carry-over from other donors' samples.

Details on this clone: The same CDR3 is also encoded by other DNA sequences in this sample. This rearrangement joins TRBV30 to TRBJ2-2; 7 bases agree with TRBD2. The CDR3 spans 11 residues. The germline V gene encodes CDR1 GTSNPN and CDR2 SVGIG (reference sequence). The V and J ends lost 4 bases and 7 bases, in that order; junction bases with no gene match: 0. The CDR3: CAWTGGGELFF. CDR3 bases: TGTGCCTGGACGGGGGGCGGGGAGCTGTTTTTT.

The chain links TRBV28 to TRBJ1-1; possible D gene TRBD1, 5 bases. V was shortened by 6 bases and J by 7 bases, with 9 bases between the two germline ends. Germline V CDR1 and CDR2: MDHEN, SYDVKM. CDR3 length: 11 amino acids. DNA for the CDR3: TGTGCCAGCAGCCTGGGGGTTGAAGCTTTCTTT. Protein product: CASSLGVEAFF.

V gene TRBV7-9 combines with J gene TRBJ2-2, with D possibly TRBD2 on 7 matching bases. The CDR3 spans 14 residues. V was cut by 9 bases and J by 2 bases, with 13 bases left in between. In germline, CDR1 is SEHNR, CDR2 FQNEAQ (reference sequence). The CDR3 protein is CARGGGPNTGELFF. CDR3 nucleotides: TGTGCCAGAGGGGGAGGGCCAAACACCGGGGAGCTGTTTTTT.

The chain links TRBV6-5 to TRBJ2-1, with a possible D match to TRBD2 (6 bases). This CDR3 contains 14 residues. Trimming removed 7 bases from V and 3 bases from J, with 13 bases in between. Germline CDR1 reads MNHEY; CDR2 reads SVGAGI. The CDR3 DNA follows: TGTGCCAGCACTTCGGGACTCAACTACAATGAGCAGTTCTTC. Translation gives CASTSGLNYNEQFF.

About this clone: Distinct nucleotide sequences in the sample also encode this CDR3. The CDR3 loop reads CASSLFLGAYEQYF. Here the CDR3 DNA reads TGTGCCAGCAGTTTATTCCTAGGGGCCTACGAGCAGTACTTC. The chain couples TRBV27 to TRBJ2-7; TRBD1 might be the D (5 bases). Germline CDR1 MNHEY, CDR2 SMNVEV (reference sequence). The ends were cut back, 1 base at V and 2 bases at J, with 9 bases in the middle. The CDR3 runs to 14 residues.

Remarks on this clone: The same CDR3 can be traced to other DNA sequences in this sample. V gene TRBV6-5 combines with J gene TRBJ2-7; the D is unclear. This CDR3 has 13 residues. The ends were cut back, 0 bases at V and 3 bases at J, with 6 bases in the middle. Germline CDR1 is MNHEY and CDR2 is SVGAGI. CDR3 in DNA: TGTGCCAGCAGTTACTCGGATAGCTACGAGCAGTACTTC. This translates into CASSYSDSYEQYF.

This sequence joins TRBV14 and TRBJ1-4; D gene ambiguous. The CDR3 sequence is 14 residues long. V lost 2 bases, J lost 4 bases, and 8 bases lay in between. Per the germline V gene, CDR1 is SGHDN and CDR2 is FVKESK. The CDR3, as DNA: TGTGCCAGCAGCCAATACAGAAATAATGAAAAACTGTTTTTT. Encoded protein: CASSQYRNNEKLFF.

In its sample, this clone was seen a few times. The same CDR3 is also encoded by other DNA sequences in this sample. This sequence joins TRBV18 and TRBJ1-2; D is possibly TRBD1 (5 bases). Germline CDR1 is KGHSH and CDR2 is LQKENI. The CDR3 extends over 15 amino acids. V lost 0 bases, J lost 1 base, and 9 bases lay in between. The CDR3 loop is CASSPPGVGNYGYTF. CDR3 in DNA: TGTGCCAGCTCACCACCGGGGGTGGGTAACTATGGCTACACCTTC.

As for this clone: The same CDR3 arises from other DNA sequences in this sample as well. The chain combines TRBV7-3 with TRBJ2-1; 7 bases fit TRBD2. The CDR3 totals 15 residues. Trimming at V came to 5 bases and at J to 0 bases, leaving 4 bases not matched to a gene. Germline CDR1 reads SGHTA; CDR2 reads FQGTGA. The CDR3 coding sequence is TGTGCCAGCAGCCCCCGCGGGAGCTCCTACAATGAGCAGTTCTTC. It translates to CASSPRGSSYNEQFF.

The chain has TRBV5-5 and TRBJ2-1; a weak D match, TRBD2 (5 bases). Germline CDR1 is SGHKS and CDR2 is YYEKEE (reference sequence). The CDR3 contains 16 residues. Trimming left V 4 bases short and J 2 bases short, with 16 bases between. CDR3 protein: CASSPRPSSAYNEQFF. CDR3 coding DNA: TGTGCCAGCAGCCCACGGCCTAGCTCGGCCTACAATGAGCAGTTCTTC.

The chain joins TRBV28 to TRBJ1-5, with 9 bases matching TRBD1. This CDR3 is 15 amino acids long. In germline, CDR1 is MDHEN, CDR2 SYDVKM. The J segment lost 4 bases and the V segment lost 6 bases, leaving 7 bases of the junction unmatched. The CDR3 spells CASSYSGTGNQPQHF. The CDR3 DNA follows: TGTGCCAGCAGCTACTCCGGGACAGGGAATCAGCCCCAGCATTTT.

This clone occurred once. V gene TRBV28 combines with J gene TRBJ1-2, with TRBD1 identical over 10 bases. This CDR3 contains 15 residues. Looked up from germline, CDR1 is MDHEN and CDR2 is SYDVKM. The junction had 8 bases not matched to a gene; V was cut back by 4 bases and J by 6 bases. CDR3 residues: CASSWTGGSLDGYTF. CDR3 sequence (DNA): TGTGCCAGCAGTTGGACAGGGGGGTCCCTGGATGGCTACACCTTC.

V usage is TRBV6-1 and J usage is TRBJ1-1; no firm D call. CDR3 length equals 15 residues. Germline assignment: CDR1 MNHNS and CDR2 SASEGT. Deletions cut 1 base from V and 0 bases from J, with 9 bases between. The CDR3 sequence is CASSEERELNTEAFF. The CDR3 DNA is TGTGCCAGCAGTGAAGAACGGGAGTTGAACACTGAAGCTTTCTTT.

The V and J genes are TRBV27 and TRBJ2-3; 9 bases are shared with TRBD2. The CDR3 length is 14 residues. Germline-derived CDR1 and CDR2 are MNHEY and SMNVEV (reference sequence). V trimming: 8 bases; J trimming: 5 bases; junction bases outside the gene matches: 8. Here the CDR3 reads CASGAGGRLDTQYF. The CDR3 nucleotides read TGTGCCAGCGGCGCGGGAGGGAGATTAGATACGCAGTATTTT.

The chain joins TRBV7-6 to TRBJ1-3, with no clear D. Deletions cut 1 base from V and 0 bases from J, with 10 bases between. This CDR3 comprises 16 residues. Germline CDR1 SGHVS, CDR2 FNYEAQ. As DNA, the CDR3 is TGTGCCAGCAGCTTAGAAGCAGCCGACTCTGGAAACACCATATATTTT. This codes for CASSLEAADSGNTIYF.